The entry below gives a single TCR beta chain sequence along with its context. No antigen is known for it. The data belong to a study of cytomegalovirus exposure and HLA in healthy donors. Study outcomes and limitations: Analysis performed later showed TCR beta chains linked to HLA being more clonally expanded than equally common others. In a later analysis, V- and J-gene trimming of beta chains associated with a DCLRE1C missense variant, replicated independently. Within an earlier analysis, most TCR beta V segments proved productive either about 87% or about 30% of the time.

Trimming left V 3 bases short and J 1 base short, with 3 bases between. The CDR3 runs to 11 residues. CDR1 DFQATT and CDR2 SNEGSKA come from the germline V gene (reference sequence). PCR employed 60 Vbeta and 13 Jbeta primers. The table came from immunoSEQ multiplex PCR; TCRdb's copy has only in-frame clones and leaves some out. The data hold about 120,000 clones, with over 60% observed a single time. Sequencing used PBMCs. The clonotype was recovered from a man between 18 and 35 years old in good health and CMV-seropositive. This rearrangement joins TRBV20-1 to TRBJ2-5; D gene unclear. CDR3 region: CSASGQETQYF. The CDR3 DNA reads TGCAGTGCTAGCGGCCAAGAGACCCAGTACTTC.